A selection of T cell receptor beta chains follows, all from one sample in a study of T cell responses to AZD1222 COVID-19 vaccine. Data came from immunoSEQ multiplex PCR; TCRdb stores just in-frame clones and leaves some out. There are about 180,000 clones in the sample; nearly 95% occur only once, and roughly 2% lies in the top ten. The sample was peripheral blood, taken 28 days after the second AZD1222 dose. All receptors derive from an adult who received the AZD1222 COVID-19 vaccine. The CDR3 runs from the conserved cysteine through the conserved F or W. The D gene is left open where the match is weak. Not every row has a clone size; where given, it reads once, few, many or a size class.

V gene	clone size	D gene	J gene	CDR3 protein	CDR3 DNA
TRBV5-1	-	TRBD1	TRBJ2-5	CASSLEGQGQETQYF	TGCGCCAGCAGCTTGGAAGGACAGGGACAGGAGACCCAGTACTTC
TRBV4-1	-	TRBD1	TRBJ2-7	CASSQGDRGYEQYF	TGCGCCAGCAGCCAAGGGGACAGGGGTTACGAGCAGTACTTC
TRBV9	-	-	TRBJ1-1	CASSVGGGREAFF	TGTGCCAGCAGCGTAGGCGGGGGGCGCGAAGCTTTCTTT
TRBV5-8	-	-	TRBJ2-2	CASSLNRVGELFF	TGTGCCAGCAGCTTGAACAGGGTCGGGGAGCTGTTTTTT
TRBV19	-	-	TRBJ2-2	CASSMWGTNTGELFF	TGTGCCAGTAGTATGTGGGGGACTAACACCGGGGAGCTGTTTTTT
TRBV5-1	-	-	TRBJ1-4	CASSLDPTELNEKLFF	TGCGCCAGCAGCTTGGACCCTACAGAACTTAATGAAAAACTGTTTTTT
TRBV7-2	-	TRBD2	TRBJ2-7	CASSSSSGTSYEQYF	TGTGCCAGCAGCTCCTCAAGCGGGACCTCCTACGAGCAGTACTTC
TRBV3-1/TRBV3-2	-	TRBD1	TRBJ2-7	CASIRDRSYEQYF	TGTGCCAGCATCCGGGACAGGTCCTACGAGCAGTACTTC
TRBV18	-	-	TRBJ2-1	CASSPGIGNEQFF	TGTGCCAGCTCACCAGGGATTGGGAATGAGCAGTTCTTC
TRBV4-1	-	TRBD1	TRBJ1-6	CASSRDRGSPLHF	TGCGCCAGCAGCCGGGACAGGGGATCACCCCTCCACTTT
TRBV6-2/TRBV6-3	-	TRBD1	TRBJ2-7	CASSYSIGQGRSSYEQYF	TGTGCCAGCAGTTACTCGATTGGACAGGGAAGGAGCTCCTACGAGCAGTACTTC
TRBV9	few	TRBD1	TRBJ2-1	CASSVVRDSRERNEQFF	TGTGCCAGCAGCGTAGTTCGGGACAGCAGGGAACGCAATGAGCAGTTCTTC
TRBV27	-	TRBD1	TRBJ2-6	CASSYQGAGANVLTF	TGTGCCAGCAGTTATCAGGGGGCTGGGGCCAACGTCCTGACTTTC
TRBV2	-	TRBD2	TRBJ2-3	CASSDTSGRLTDTQYF	TGTGCCAGCAGTGATACTAGCGGGCGCCTTACAGATACGCAGTATTTT
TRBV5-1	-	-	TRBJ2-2	CASSMDSNTGELFF	TGCGCCAGCAGCATGGACTCAAACACCGGGGAGCTGTTTTTT
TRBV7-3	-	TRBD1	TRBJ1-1	CASSLTTGGITEAFF	TGTGCCAGCAGCTTAACGACAGGGGGCATCACTGAAGCTTTCTTT
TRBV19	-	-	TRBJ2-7	CASSMVRQAYEQYF	TGTGCCAGTAGTATGGTTCGGCAGGCCTACGAGCAGTACTTC
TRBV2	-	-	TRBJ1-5	CASSVTVSNQPQHF	TGTGCCAGCAGTGTGACAGTCTCCAATCAGCCCCAGCATTTT
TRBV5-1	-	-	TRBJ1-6	CASSFGPGAGNSPLHF	-
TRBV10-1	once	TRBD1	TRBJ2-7	CASSRTGSYEQYF	TGCGCCAGCAGTAGGACAGGGTCCTACGAGCAGTACTTC
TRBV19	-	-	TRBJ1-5	CASTTSGFNQPQHF	TGTGCCAGTACTACTTCCGGGTTCAATCAGCCCCAGCATTTT
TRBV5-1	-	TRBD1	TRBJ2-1	CASSSLGQGNNEQFF	TGCGCCAGCAGCTCCCTGGGACAGGGGAACAATGAGCAGTTCTTC
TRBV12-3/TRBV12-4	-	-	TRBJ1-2	CASSSGIGYGYTF	TGTGCCAGCAGTTCAGGGATTGGGTATGGCTACACCTTC
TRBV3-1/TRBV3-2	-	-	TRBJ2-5	CASSHRGARETQYF	TGTGCCAGCAGCCACCGGGGGGCCAGGGAGACCCAGTACTTC
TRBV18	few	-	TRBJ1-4	CASSLNEKLFF	TGTGCCAGCTCACTAAATGAAAAACTGTTTTTT
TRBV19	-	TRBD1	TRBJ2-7	CASKTSGQTHYEQYF	TGTGCCAGTAAAACCTCGGGACAGACGCACTACGAGCAGTACTTC
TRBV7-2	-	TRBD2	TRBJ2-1	CASSFPGSGSLNEQFF	TGTGCCAGCAGCTTTCCGGGTAGCGGGAGTCTTAATGAGCAGTTCTTC
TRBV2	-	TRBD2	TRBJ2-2	CASSEGLAGAGELFF	TGTGCCAGCAGTGAAGGGCTAGCGGGGGCCGGGGAGCTGTTTTTT
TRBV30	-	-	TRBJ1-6	CAWSMNYNSPLHF	TGTGCCTGGAGTATGAACTATAATTCACCCCTCCACTTT
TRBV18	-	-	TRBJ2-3	CASSPRIREATDTQYF	TGTGCCAGCTCACCACGGATACGAGAGGCCACAGATACGCAGTATTTT
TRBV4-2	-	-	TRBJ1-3	CASSQSPSRNSGNTIYF	TGTGCCAGCAGCCAATCCCCGTCGAGGAACTCTGGAAACACCATATATTTT